The sequence of this TCR beta chain was determined in a study of T cells in Graves' hyperthyroidism and ophthalmopathy. Study-wide points: Prediction of ophthalmopathy progression came a median around 6 months pre-onset. Blood also carried most thyroid clonotypes expanded above 0.001.

RNA transcripts provided the source from which TCR beta CDR3 regions were amplified. HTBI primers were the set used in a first-round RT-PCR of the TCR CDR3. TCRdb re-analysed the multiplex PCR reads in MiXCR, keeping a single row per CDR3 protein. The table includes 610,000 or so distinct CDR3 sequences, 40% to 55% detected once. The V gene lost 4 bases and the J gene lost 6 bases, with 20 bases spanning the gap. Germline V CDR1 and CDR2: SGHDT, YYEEEE. The CDR3 is made up of 15 amino acids. Graves' hyperthyroidism is called stable when ophthalmopathy does not progress within 18 months. Each diagnosis was grounded in clinical symptoms, serum thyroxine and TRAb, thyroid ultrasound, and orbital computed tomography. This clonotype came up a few times. Its antigen is not identified.

The chain joins TRBV5-6 to TRBJ2-7; tentative D call: TRBD2 (6 bases). The specimen was peripheral blood or thyroid tissue (not recorded which). The clonotype originates from a woman between 18 and 29 years old with Graves' hyperthyroidism. CDR3 in amino acids: CASSNPSGSTGEQYF. DNA for the CDR3: TGTGCCAGCAGCAACCCTTCCGGGAGTACAGGCGAGCAGTACTTC.